This T cell receptor (beta chain) stems from a study of regulatory T cells in long-lasting Graves disease. With iRepertoire HTBI primers and Arm-PCR of CDR3 regions, TCR beta libraries were built. From the multiplex PCR reads, TCRdb called clonotypes with MiXCR, one entry per CDR3 protein. This table holds about 530,000 distinct CDR3 sequences, 15% to 20% found once. Time point noted: newly diagnosed GD, antithyroid drugs for less than 3 months. RNA from PBMCs was the source of the TCR library. In addition, the sample was reused for a study of T cells in Graves' hyperthyroidism and ophthalmopathy. From that report: The hyperthyroidism was newly diagnosed and had lasted under 2 months; the patients were aged 18 to 65.

The sequences come from peripheral blood mononuclear cells (PBMCs), collected at new diagnosis, from a patient treated with antithyroid drugs. This receptor was identified in a woman aged 35-60 years with Graves disease.

CDR3 loop: CASSPGPQNTIYF. CDR3 coding DNA: TGTGCCAGCTCACCCGGACCGCAGAACACCATATATTTT. The chain uses TRBV18 and TRBJ1-3; D is unclear. Trimming shortened V by 3 bases and J by 7 bases, and 10 bases separated the two germline ends. Germline V CDR1 and CDR2: KGHSH, LQKENI. The CDR3 is made up of 13 amino acids.